The source of this TCR beta chain is a study of T-cell reconstitution after alpha-beta-depleted transplantation in children. Preparation of the TCRbeta library was carried out with unique molecular identifiers. TCRdb processed the PCR reads anew with MiXCR; each CDR3 protein has one entry. This table holds 450,000 to 600,000 distinct CDR3 sequences, around 20% found once. The trim removed 6 bases at V and 8 bases at J, leaving 6 bases unmatched. The CDR3 sequence is 14 residues long. This chain connects TRBV12-3 or TRBV12-4 to TRBJ2-1, with 11 bases fitting TRBD2. This TCR derives from a human donor who donated a stem cell graft to a child with acute lymphoblastic leukemia. The specimen comprised PBMCs from the stem cell graft donor, sampled from the stem cell graft. CDR3 bases: TGTGCCAGCAGAATAGCGGGAGGGACGGATGAGCAGTTCTTC. Its protein product is CASRIAGGTDEQFF.